This T cell receptor beta chain emerged from a study of T cell responses to AZD1222 COVID-19 vaccine. Whole-study results and caveats: Donors were chiefly white British, with a greater number of females, and clonal diversity was perhaps underestimated. Spike-wide coverage was observed for vaccine-associated CD4 TCRs, with dominant responses at 160-218 and 743-854. Nearly half of spike-specific TCRs reportedly target variant regions that are unmutated in the B.1.351 and B.1.1.7 variants. Repertoires were obtained only post-peak T cell response.

Points on this clone: Antigen unknown.

Data came from immunoSEQ multiplex PCR; TCRdb stores just in-frame clones and leaves some out. The sample carries more than 40,000 clones, 90% recorded once. The input for sequencing was peripheral blood, taken 28 days after the second AZD1222 dose. This TCR came from an adult who received the AZD1222 COVID-19 vaccine.

The CDR3 DNA is TGTGCCAGCAGTCCCTTACAGGGGAACACTGAAGCTTTCTTT. Its protein is CASSPLQGNTEAFF. The V call is TRBV3-1 (or the pseudogene TRBV3-2), the J call TRBJ1-1; D may be TRBD1 (6 bases). The germline gives CDR1 LGHDT, CDR2 YNNKEL (reference sequence). With 6 bases removed from V and 1 base from J, the gap between germline ends came to 12 bases. The CDR3 is 14 residues long.